This TCR beta chain came from a study of cytomegalovirus exposure and HLA in healthy donors. Background on the study: Some 180 million T cells yielded some 120 million unique TCR beta sequences in earlier analysis.

Remarks on this clone: Its matching antigen is unknown.

Study results and caveats: A missense variant in DCLRE1C was later tied to TCR beta V- and J-gene trimming. A later analysis revealed that TCR association rates differed between HLA loci, peaking at DRB1 and bottoming out at HLA-C. Diagnosis of cytomegalovirus status made by the classifier reportedly showed high specificity and sensitivity.

The CDR3 covers 14 residues. V was clipped by 5 bases and J by 10 bases, with 20 bases between them. Germline-derived CDR1 and CDR2 are LNHDA and SQIVND (reference sequence). This PCR relied on a set of 60 Vbeta primers and 13 Jbeta primers. Repertoires were generated with immunoSEQ multiplex PCR, while TCRdb's copy carries only in-frame clones and drops some. This sample's clone table lists roughly 120,000 clones. This rearrangement joins TRBV19 to TRBJ1-1, with D possibly matching TRBD1 (6 bases). Sample: PBMCs. The TCR was taken from a man between 18 and 35 years old in good health and CMV-seronegative. The CDR3 DNA reads TGTGCCAGTAGTCCACACGGGGACACCCTGGTAGCTTTCTTT. Protein sequence: CASSPHGDTLVAFF.